Given below is one T cell receptor beta chain in context. The record originates from a study of blood T cell repertoires in COVID-19. About the research overall: Material from acute and convalescent COVID-19 was sourced from the United States, Italy and Spain. From T cells, B-cell-depleted T cells, or PBMCs came the material, which was cDNA or gDNA.

J was trimmed by 10 bases and V by 5 bases; bases with no gene match: 10. This CDR3 contains 13 residues. Looked up from germline, CDR1 is SGHVS and CDR2 is FQNEAQ. Study processing details: How many nucleated cells were present was estimated from reference gene primer amplification. Assay used: immunoSEQ multiplex PCR; TCRdb lists only in-frame clones, some missing. V and J calls and clone size follow that table, whereas D and trimming were derived from the DNA. The table includes about 130,000 clones, more than 80% detected once. The J gene is TRBJ1-1, the V gene TRBV7-8, with TRBD1 identical over 7 bases. This TCR was recovered from a woman aged 55-69 years with acute or convalescent COVID-19. Source material: peripheral blood. Here the CDR3 reads CASSTPPTGRAFF. CDR3 bases: TGTGCCAGCAGCACCCCGCCGACAGGGCGAGCTTTCTTT.